Listed below are T cell receptor beta chains from one sample, sequenced in a study of cytomegalovirus exposure and HLA in healthy donors. Sequencing was performed with immunoSEQ multiplex PCR; in TCRdb, only in-frame clones are kept and a portion is missing. The table shows some 270,000 clones, with 80% occurring only once. Specimen: PBMCs. The receptors were gathered from a girl aged 2-10 years in good health and CMV-seronegative. Both conserved end residues are part of each CDR3. Each record gives: D gene, V gene, CDR3 length, clone size, J gene, CDR3 DNA, CDR3 protein. A D gene is named only where the DNA matches it firmly. Rows may omit the clone size; those that give it use once, few, many or a size class.

TRBD1	TRBV5-6	14	NA	TRBJ2-1	TGTGCCTCAACGAGGGGGCGCTCCTACAATGAGCAGTTCTTC	CASTRGRSYNEQFF
TRBD2	TRBV6-5	15	NA	TRBJ2-5	TGTGCCAGCAGCCGGAGACTAGCGGGGCAAGAGACCCAGTACTTC	CASSRRLAGQETQYF
NA	TRBV28	14	NA	TRBJ1-1	TGTGCCAGCAGTTCCCCGGTCCAGAACACTGAAGCTTTCTTT	CASSSPVQNTEAFF
NA	TRBV7-8	17	NA	TRBJ1-1	TGTGCCAGCAGCTTAAGTCGGAGATCACCACAGAACACTGAAGCTTTCTTT	CASSLSRRSPQNTEAFF
NA	TRBV6-6	14	NA	TRBJ1-5	TGTGCCAGCAGTTACCTCCAGGGTTATCAGCCCCAGCATTTT	CASSYLQGYQPQHF
NA	TRBV7-3	15	NA	TRBJ2-7	TGTGCCAGCAGCTTAACATTCACGACATCCTACGAGCAGTACTTC	CASSLTFTTSYEQYF
NA	TRBV30	15	NA	TRBJ2-3	TGTGCCTGGAGTCAAGACTTTGCCCTGCGTGATACGCAGTATTTT	CAWSQDFALRDTQYF
TRBD1	TRBV6-5	11	few	TRBJ1-1	TGTGCCAGCACTAGGGGGACAGCAACTTTCTTT	CASTRGTATFF
TRBD1	TRBV11-1	15	NA	TRBJ1-2	TGTGCCAGCATATCCGGGACAGGGGTTTTCTATGGCTACACCTTC	CASISGTGVFYGYTF
NA	TRBV6-5	16	NA	TRBJ1-1	TGTGCCAGCAGTTACTCGATCTTTCAGGGGAACACTGAAGCTTTCTTT	CASSYSIFQGNTEAFF
NA	TRBV5-1	16	NA	TRBJ1-6	TGCGCCAGCAGCCTAAATACCGGGGTGAGCAATTCACCCCTCCACTTT	CASSLNTGVSNSPLHF
NA	TRBV7-9	15	once	TRBJ1-4	TGTGCCAGCAGTCCAGGGATTGCAACTAATGAAAAACTGTTTTTT	CASSPGIATNEKLFF
TRBD2	TRBV30	14	few	TRBJ2-1	TGTGCCTGGACGGGACTAGCGCCTTACAATGAGCAGTTCTTC	CAWTGLAPYNEQFF
TRBD1	TRBV19	15	NA	TRBJ1-5	TGTGCCAGTACCTTCTCCCGGGACAGGGGTCAGCCCCAGCATTTT	CASTFSRDRGQPQHF
NA	TRBV2	16	NA	TRBJ2-3	TGTGCCAGCAGTGAAGCGCCGAACAGAAGAGCAGATACGCAGTATTTT	CASSEAPNRRADTQYF
TRBD1	TRBV28	14	NA	TRBJ1-2	TGTGCCAGCAGTTTAGGACAGGCACCGTATGGCTACACCTTC	CASSLGQAPYGYTF
TRBD2	TRBV7-2	14	NA	TRBJ2-7	TGTGCCAGCAGCCCTCAGACTAGCGGATACGAGCAGTACTTC	CASSPQTSGYEQYF
NA	TRBV2	17	NA	TRBJ1-5	TGTGCCAGCAGCCCCCTGGGAGGACAATTTAGCAATCAGCCCCAGCATTTT	CASSPLGGQFSNQPQHF
NA	TRBV12-5	13	few	TRBJ1-1	TGTGCTAGTGGTTCGCTTCGGGGGACTGAAGCTTTCTTT	CASGSLRGTEAFF
TRBD2	TRBV30	14	NA	TRBJ2-5	TGTGCCTGCCCACTGAGCGGGAGTTATGAGACCCAGTACTTC	CACPLSGSYETQYF
NA	TRBV7-2	14	NA	TRBJ2-7	TGTGCCAGCAGCCCCCGGGGGAGCTCCTACGAGCAGTACTTC	CASSPRGSSYEQYF
TRBD1	TRBV19	13	NA	TRBJ1-2	TGTGCCAGTAGACGACAGGGTACCTATGGCTACACCTTC	CASRRQGTYGYTF